This T cell receptor beta chain was identified during a study of spatial heterogeneity in lung cancer. Study-level information: Each time, sequencing found more beta-chain sequences than alpha-chain sequences.

A single record per CDR3 protein comes from TCRdb applying MiXCR to the 5' RACE reads. Of about 28,000 distinct CDR3 sequences listed, approximately 6.5% were seen once; the top ten hold almost 25%. Study-level results: Expanded alpha and beta TCR counts within tumors tracked tumor mutation counts. It was estimated that coverage of tumor T cells reached approximately 7.4% for alpha chains and 12% to 15% for beta chains.

Time point indicated: sample taken at primary tumor resection. The donors comprised about 70 untreated early-stage non-small cell lung cancer patients. The input material, whole RNA from tumor, nontumor lung or frozen PBMC, was sequenced unsorted. This clonotype was seen many times. No antigen is known for it. Sequenced here: lung tumor tissue, sampled at surgery. The receptor's source is a male donor with early-stage non-small cell lung cancer.

CDR3 nucleotides: TGTGCCAGCAGCTTAAATCGGCCGCAGTATTTT. Protein sequence: CASSLNRPQYF. This chain links TRBV7-9 with TRBJ2-3; D not resolved. Trimming took off 2 bases at V and 10 bases at J, with 7 bases between the two ends. Germline V lookup: CDR1 SEHNR, CDR2 FQNEAQ (reference sequence). The CDR3 covers 11 residues.